A single sample is the source of the 6 T cell receptor beta chains below, sequenced in a study of blood T cell repertoires in COVID-19. The data were produced by immunoSEQ multiplex PCR, yet TCRdb's version contains in-frame clones alone and is incomplete. The sample has hundreds of thousands of clones; 70% to 85% are singletons. The sample was PBMCs or T cells enriched from blood (not recorded which). These receptors all come from a woman aged 60-75 years who had recovered from COVID-19.

This clone came up once. The chain carries TRBV5-8 and TRBJ1-1, with D tentatively TRBD1 (5 bases). The CDR3 length is 15 residues. In germline, CDR1 is SGHTS, CDR2 YDEGEE. The V and J ends lost 0 bases and 8 bases respectively, with 17 bases between them. The CDR3 sequence: CASSLVFLGGLEAFF. The CDR3 DNA reads TGTGCCAGCAGCTTGGTTTTTTTGGGGGGACTGGAAGCTTTCTTT.

V and J are TRBV6-2 or TRBV6-3 and TRBJ2-2, with 12 bases aligning to TRBD2. The CDR3 runs to 19 residues. The junction had 14 bases not matched to a gene; V was cut back by 5 bases and J by 4 bases. The V gene's germline CDR1 is MNHEY and CDR2 SVGEGT. CDR3 protein: CASSASPTSGGRVTGELFF. CDR3 sequence (DNA): TGTGCCAGCAGTGCTTCGCCGACTAGCGGGGGCCGCGTCACCGGGGAGCTGTTTTTT.

The chain links TRBV2 to TRBJ2-5; D remains unclear. In germline, CDR1 is SNHLY, CDR2 FYNNEI. This CDR3 comprises 12 residues. The germline V and J ends were trimmed by 4 bases and 2 bases, with 5 bases remaining between them. CDR3 nucleotide sequence: TGTGCCAGCAGTGTTGTACAAGAGACCCAGTACTTC. This translates into CASSVVQETQYF. The variable domain in full, completed from reference TRBV2 and TRBJ2-5, reads EPEVTQTPSHQVTQMGQEVILRCVPISNHLYFYWYRQILGQKVEFLVSFYNNEISEKSEIFDDQFSVERPDGSNFTLKIRSTKLEDSAMYFCASSVVQETQYFGPGTRLLVL.

In its sample, this clone was seen many times. The V and J genes are TRBV10-3 and TRBJ1-1, with TRBD1 matching 7 bases. Germline CDR1 and CDR2: ENHRY and SYGVKD. Germline trimming cut 4 bases from V and 7 bases from J; bases unmatched to any gene: 6. The CDR3 is 13 residues long. DNA for the CDR3: TGTGCCATCAGTGCGGGACAGACCATTGAAGCTTTCTTT. It specifies CAISAGQTIEAFF.

The DNA of the CDR3 is TGTGCCAGCAGCTTTACTATTTCCACAGATACGCAGTATTTT. This translates into CASSFTISTDTQYF. The chain is built from TRBV7-9 and TRBJ2-3; unclear D gene. V lost 3 bases to trimming and J lost 2 bases, with 9 bases between them. This CDR3 has 14 amino acids. Germline lookup yields CDR1 SEHNR and CDR2 FQNEAQ (reference sequence).

This rearrangement joins TRBV6-5 to TRBJ1-2, with a weak D call TRBD1 (6 bases). Germline lookup yields CDR1 MNHEY and CDR2 SVGAGI. This CDR3 is 15 amino acids long. V lost 2 bases and J lost 2, with 12 bases in between. The CDR3, as DNA: TGTGCCAGCAGTTACCCAGCCGGGACAAACTATGGCTACACCTTC. As protein: CASSYPAGTNYGYTF.